One sample yielded the 20 T cell receptor beta chains listed below, sequenced in a study of T cells in Graves' hyperthyroidism and ophthalmopathy. TCR beta CDR3 sequences were amplified from RNA transcripts. The HTBI primer set drove a first-round RT-PCR of the TCR CDR3. TCRdb reprocessed the multiplex PCR reads with MiXCR, giving one entry per CDR3 protein. The sample comprises about 400,000 distinct CDR3 sequences, roughly 25% of which are singletons, and around 70% rests with the top ten. The sample comprised blood. The origin of the receptors is a man aged 50 to 59 with Graves' hyperthyroidism.

In its sample, this clonotype was seen many times. The chain joins TRBV28 to TRBJ2-3; maybe TRBD2 (6 bases). Germline-derived CDR1 and CDR2 are MDHEN and SYDVKM. Trimming took 2 bases from V and 1 from J, leaving 7 bases between them. The CDR3 sequence is 14 residues long. The DNA of the CDR3 is TGTGCCAGCAGTTTAACGGGAGGCACAGATACGCAGTATTTT. Translation: CASSLTGGTDTQYF.

This clonotype was counted many times. V is TRBV11-2 and J is TRBJ2-7; TRBD2 aligns across 9 bases. Germline-derived CDR1 and CDR2 are SGHAT and FQNNGV. Trimming cost V 5 bases and J 6 bases; bases outside gene matches: 8. CDR3 length equals 14 residues. CDR3 sequence: CASSPKTSGSEQYF. In DNA, the CDR3 is TGTGCCAGCAGCCCCAAGACTAGCGGTTCCGAGCAGTACTTC.

The rearrangement joins TRBV7-2 to TRBJ2-1; maybe TRBD1 (6 bases). The length of the CDR3 is 18 residues. Trimming stripped 4 bases from V and 2 bases from J, with 21 bases between. Per the germline V gene, CDR1 is SGHTA and CDR2 is FQGNSA. CDR3 bases: TGTGCCAGCAGCTACCACCGGGACAACTGGGGCGCCTACAATGAGCAGTTCTTC. This sequence encodes CASSYHRDNWGAYNEQFF.

The V and J genes are TRBV7-2 and TRBJ2-3, with a weak D call TRBD1 (6 bases). Trimming removed 4 bases from V and 1 base from J, with 15 bases in between. The CDR3 spans 16 residues. The germline V gene encodes CDR1 SGHTA and CDR2 FQGNSA. The CDR3 DNA reads TGTGCCAGCAGCTCGCACAGGGTGAGGCGCACAGATACGCAGTATTTT. Translating it yields CASSSHRVRRTDTQYF.

This chain links TRBV20-1 with TRBJ1-5; D is unclear. The CDR3 runs 16 residues. Germline V CDR1 and CDR2: DFQATT, SNEGSKA (reference sequence). V was pared by 1 base and J by 0 bases, with 13 bases between. The CDR3 DNA follows: TGCAGTGCTAGAGTAGGTACGGGTTATAGCAATCAGCCCCAGCATTTT. Protein: CSARVGTGYSNQPQHF.

As for this clonotype: The junction departs from the called germline gene at one end, perhaps through a read error. This chain uses TRBV7-9 with TRBJ2-5; D is unresolved. CDR1 is SEHNR and CDR2 is FQNEAQ in the germline V gene (reference sequence). This CDR3 is 12 amino acids long. For the CDR3, the DNA is TGTGCCAGCAGCTTGGGTGAGGAGACCGAGTACTTC. Residues: CASSLGEETEYF.

The chain couples TRBV11-2 to TRBJ1-5; weak D call: TRBD1 (5 bases). CDR3 length: 16 amino acids. V lost 2 bases and J lost 6, with 17 bases in between. Germline CDR1 reads SGHAT; CDR2 reads FQNNGV. CDR3 sequence reads: CASSLIKGGELQPQHF. The CDR3 DNA is TGTGCCAGCAGCTTAATAAAGGGAGGGGAACTTCAGCCCCAGCATTTT.

This clonotype was observed a few times. The chain combines TRBV30 with TRBJ2-7; the D gene is possibly TRBD1 (5 bases). Deletions cut 0 bases from V and 5 bases from J, with 11 bases between. The CDR3 loop spans 13 amino acids. Germline CDR1 and CDR2: GTSNPN and SVGIG (reference sequence). Here the CDR3 DNA reads TGTGCCTGGAGTGTTTCCAGGGCCCACGAGCAGTACTTC. Its translation: CAWSVSRAHEQYF.

This chain joins TRBV5-1 and TRBJ2-2; 7 nucleotides align to TRBD1. CDR1 and CDR2 (germline): SGHRS, YFSETQ. V was pared by 4 bases and J by 6 bases, with 9 bases of the junction left unmatched. The CDR3 has 15 residues. The CDR3 DNA reads TGCGCCAGCAGCACGGGACCTCAGGGGGCCGGGGAGCTGTTTTTT. Residues: CASSTGPQGAGELFF.

This clonotype was recorded many times. This chain joins TRBV18 and TRBJ2-7, with D possibly matching TRBD1 (5 bases). The CDR3 loop spans 11 amino acids. Trimming removed 3 bases at V and 6 bases at J, with 6 bases between. Germline assignment: CDR1 KGHSH and CDR2 LQKENI. This chain's CDR3 is CASSPGPEQYF. The DNA of the CDR3 is TGTGCCAGCTCACCGGGGCCCGAGCAGTACTTC.

This clonotype was counted between two and nine times. The CDR3 sequence is CASSESQGRGETQYF. The CDR3 DNA reads as TGCGCCAGCAGTGAGAGTCAGGGGCGCGGAGAGACCCAGTACTTC. The rearrangement links TRBV10-2 to TRBJ2-5; perhaps TRBD1 as D (6 bases). Germline CDR1 WSHSY, CDR2 SAAADI. V lost 2 bases and J 4 bases, leaving 14 bases between the germline ends. The CDR3 is 15 residues long.

The sample holds a few counts of this clonotype. The CDR3 is CASNIGVQETQYF. The CDR3 DNA reads TGTGCCAGCAATATTGGGGTACAAGAGACCCAGTACTTC. The chain links TRBV11-2 to TRBJ2-5; D is ambiguous. Germline V gives CDR1 SGHAT, CDR2 FQNNGV. V was trimmed by 7 bases and J by 2 bases, leaving 11 bases between them. The CDR3 is 13 amino acids.

The V call is TRBV7-2, the J call TRBJ2-3; D uncertain. The germline gives CDR1 SGHTA, CDR2 FQGNSA. The CDR3 has 15 amino acids. Deletions cut 5 bases from V and 2 bases from J, with 14 bases between. The CDR3 region is CASSLTVGFTDTQYF. DNA of the CDR3: TGTGCCAGCAGCCTTACAGTGGGGTTCACAGATACGCAGTATTTT.

This clonotype was seen many times. V gene TRBV2 combines with J gene TRBJ2-3; TRBD2 might be the D (5 bases). Trimming took 3 bases from V and 0 from J, leaving 7 bases between them. The CDR3 contains 14 residues. Germline CDR1 and CDR2: SNHLY and FYNNEI. The CDR3 sequence: CASSEGGSTDTQYF. CDR3 coding DNA: TGTGCCAGCAGTGAGGGCGGGAGCACAGATACGCAGTATTTT.

This clonotype has more than one count but fewer than ten. The chain employs TRBV3-1 and TRBJ1-4; 11 nucleotides agree with TRBD1. Germline V gives CDR1 LGHDT, CDR2 YNNKEL (reference sequence). The V and J ends lost 0 bases and 5 bases, in that order; junction bases with no gene match: 5. The CDR3 is 17 residues long. CDR3 residues: CASSQERTGGANEKLFF. CDR3 DNA: TGTGCCAGCAGCCAAGAAAGGACAGGGGGCGCAAATGAAAAACTGTTTTTT.

This clonotype has a handful of counts. The CDR3 loop reads CASSRDRSSYNSPLHF. CDR3 DNA: TGTGCCAGCAGCCGGGACAGGAGCTCCTATAATTCACCCCTCCACTTT. This chain connects TRBV7-9 to TRBJ1-6, with TRBD1 matching 8 bases. V shed 5 bases, J shed 0 bases, and the junction held 3 bases outside the gene matches. Germline V gene sequence: CDR1 SEHNR, CDR2 FQNEAQ (reference sequence). The CDR3 loop spans 16 amino acids. The variable domain in full, with the rest retrieved from reference TRBV7-9 and TRBJ1-6, is DTGVSQNPRHKITKRGQNVTFRCDPISEHNRLYWYRQTLGQGPEFLTYFQNEAQLEKSRLLSDRFSAERPKGSFSTLEIQRTEQGDSAMYLCASSRDRSSYNSPLHFGNGTRLTVT.

This clonotype has at least ten counts. V is TRBV27 and J is TRBJ1-2; D ambiguous. CDR1 MNHEY and CDR2 SMNVEV come from the germline V gene (reference sequence). The germline V and J ends were trimmed by 3 bases and 1 base, with 6 bases remaining between them. This CDR3 is built from 13 residues. CDR3 region: CASSFGVNYGYTF. CDR3 bases: TGTGCCAGCAGTTTTGGGGTTAACTATGGCTACACCTTC.

This clonotype appeared a few times. This rearrangement joins TRBV20-1 to TRBJ2-5, with TRBD2 matching 16 bases. J lost 3 bases, V lost 4 bases, and 11 bases had no gene match. Germline CDR1 reads DFQATT; CDR2 reads SNEGSKA (reference sequence). This CDR3 is built from 18 residues. DNA for the CDR3: TGCAGTGCTATACTCCCGGGACTAGCGGGAGGGAAAAAAGAGACCCAGTACTTC. As protein: CSAILPGLAGGKKETQYF.

CDR3 amino acids: CATSREGSEQFF. CDR3 nucleotides: TGTGCCACCAGCAGAGAAGGCTCTGAGCAGTTCTTC. This chain uses TRBV15 with TRBJ2-1; D uncertain. From germline, CDR1 is LNHNV and CDR2 YYDKDF (reference sequence). The CDR3 sequence is 12 residues long. The V end lost 0 bases, the J end lost 9 bases, and 6 bases lay between the germline ends. Filled out from reference TRBV15 and TRBJ2-1, the complete variable domain reads DAMVIQNPRYQVTQFGKPVTLSCSQTLNHNVMYWYQQKSSQAPKLLFHYYDKDFNNEADTPDNFQSRRPNTSFCFLDIRSPGLGDTAMYLCATSREGSEQFFGPGTRLTVL.

This chain joins TRBV3-1 and TRBJ2-1, with TRBD2 matching 10 bases. Germline CDR1 reads LGHDT; CDR2 reads YNNKEL (reference sequence). V dropped 4 bases and J dropped 9; count of bases not matched to a gene: 12. The CDR3 is made up of 16 amino acids. The CDR3: CASSLTGTSVRGEQFF. The CDR3 coding sequence is TGTGCCAGCAGCCTGACCGGGACTAGCGTCCGGGGTGAGCAGTTCTTC.